This T cell receptor (beta chain) appears in the sequencing data of a study of T cells after posttransplantation cyclophosphamide. General observations from the study: Later blood repertoires were often dominated by clones from the donor CD8+ memory compartment. TRB clonality was highly associated with recipient CMV seropositivity and reactivation.

To note about this clone: Its antigen is undetermined.

Using immunoSEQ multiplex PCR, the repertoire was profiled, and TCRdb retains in-frame clones only, with some absent. The sample has 50,000 to 60,000 clones; roughly 94% are singletons. This CDR3 region has 14 residues. Germline V gene lookup returns CDR1 ENHRY and CDR2 SYGVKD. The V end was cut by 0 bases, the J end by 6 bases, with 9 bases between. The TCR was taken from a woman younger than 45 in good health and a related stem cell transplant donor. J is TRBJ1-5 and V is TRBV10-3, with D possibly being TRBD1 (5 bases). Sequencing input: PBMCs. CDR3 protein: CAISESTDTQPQHF. Written as DNA, the CDR3 is TGTGCCATCAGTGAGTCGACAGATACTCAGCCCCAGCATTTT.